Listed below are T cell receptor beta chains from one sample, sequenced in a study of blood T cell repertoires in COVID-19. Only in-frame clones appear in the TCRdb table, and some are missing; sequencing was by immunoSEQ multiplex PCR. The table records 200,000 to 250,000 clones, approximately 89% of them present only once. Sequencing was done on a sample of peripheral blood. The receptors derive from a woman aged 40 to 49 with acute or convalescent COVID-19. Each CDR3 is given with its conserved first and last residue. The D gene is left open where the match is weak. Clone size is stated in some rows and not others, as once, few, many or a class when expanded.

V,size,D,J,DNA,CDR3
TRBV19,NA,TRBD1,TRBJ1-3,TGTGTTACGGATGACAGGGGGCAGGGATCTGGAAACACCATATATTTT,CVTDDRGQGSGNTIYF
TRBV10-1,NA,NA,TRBJ2-3,TGCGCCAGCAGTGAAAGACTAGATTCTAACCGGAGAGATACGCAGTATTTT,CASSERLDSNRRDTQYF
TRBV20-1,once,TRBD2,TRBJ2-5,TGCAGTGCTAGTCGGGGGGGCATAGAAGAGACCCAGTACTTC,CSASRGGIEETQYF
TRBV7-2,NA,TRBD1,TRBJ2-3,TGTGCCAGCAGCCCCCGACAGGGCGCAGATACGCAGTATTTT,CASSPRQGADTQYF
TRBV6-5,NA,NA,TRBJ1-1,TGTGCCAGCAGAGCAGGGGTTGATGAAGCTTTCTTT,CASRAGVDEAFF
TRBV28,NA,TRBD1,TRBJ2-5,TGTGCCAGCAGTTTAACCGGGACAGGCTACCGGCAAGAGACCCAGTACTTC,CASSLTGTGYRQETQYF
TRBV19,few,NA,TRBJ2-3,TGTGCCAGTAGTCTAGGGGGGGGGCCTAAAGATACGCAGTATTTT,CASSLGGGPKDTQYF
TRBV10-3,once,NA,TRBJ1-2,TGTGCCATCAGAGGGGTTGGGTATGGCTACACCTTC,CAIRGVGYGYTF
TRBV4-1,NA,NA,TRBJ1-2,TGCGCCAGCAGCCAAGTCCACAACGACTATGGCTACACCTTC,CASSQVHNDYGYTF
TRBV5-1,NA,TRBD1,TRBJ1-4,TGCGCCAGCAGCTTCATGGAACAGGGGGGAACTAATGAAAAACTGTTTTTT,CASSFMEQGGTNEKLFF
TRBV6-5,NA,NA,TRBJ1-3,TGTGCCACCGTTAGTATTTCTGGAAACACCATATATTTT,CATVSISGNTIYF
TRBV2,NA,TRBD1,TRBJ1-5,TGTGCCAGCAGTGAAGGACAGGGGTCTTATCAGCCCCAGCATTTT,CASSEGQGSYQPQHF
TRBV7-3,once,NA,TRBJ1-2,TGTGCCAGCAGCCCCGACAGTGGCTATGGCTACACCTTC,CASSPDSGYGYTF
TRBV10-3,NA,TRBD2,TRBJ2-3,TGTGCCATCAGTGCCTCGAGCGGGGGGCAGGGGGATACGCAGTATTTT,CAISASSGGQGDTQYF
TRBV3-1/TRBV3-2,once,TRBD1,TRBJ2-1,TGTGCCAGCAGTCCACAGGGGAATGAGCAGTTCTTC,CASSPQGNEQFF
TRBV9,NA,NA,TRBJ1-1,TGTGCCAGCACGTCTCAGGCGGCAGGGAAAGCCACTGAAGCTTTCTTT,CASTSQAAGKATEAFF
TRBV27,NA,NA,TRBJ1-1,TGTGCCAGCAGTCCGACCGGGGGCACTGAAGCTTTCTTT,CASSPTGGTEAFF